This T cell receptor beta chain was found in a study of regulatory T cells in long-lasting Graves disease. The V end was cut by 8 bases, the J end by 6 bases, with 14 bases between. The germline V gene encodes CDR1 SNHLY and CDR2 FYNNEI. The CDR3 is 13 amino acids. Indicated time point: persistent/refractory GD, antithyroid drugs over 5 years with positive TRAb. The TCR library was made from RNA that had been extracted from PBMCs in TRIzol. Findings of the study overall: Patients with persistent Graves' had lower TCR diversity than newly diagnosed patients. Sample size was small, which may have lowered accuracy. There were preferences for TRBV28, TRBJ1-2 and TRBJ2-5 in persistent disease.

Ten or more counts support this clonotype. Its antigen is still unknown. The authors built TCR beta libraries using iRepertoire HTBI primers and Arm-PCR of CDR3 regions. TCRdb reprocessed the multiplex PCR reads with MiXCR, giving one entry per CDR3 protein. The table has 500,000 to 700,000 distinct CDR3 sequences, 25% to 35% seen once. This clonotype was obtained from a female donor with Graves disease. The sample in question was peripheral blood mononuclear cells (PBMCs), obtained when the disease was refractory, from a patient treated with antithyroid drugs. The chain couples TRBV2 to TRBJ1-5, with D possibly matching TRBD1 (5 bases). This CDR3 reads CASHLFTGQPQHF. CDR3 DNA: TGTGCCAGCCACCTATTTACAGGTCAGCCCCAGCATTTT.